These 14 T cell receptor beta chains share one sample of origin, sequenced in a study of a mutant IDH1 vaccine in newly diagnosed glioma. No antigen has been identified for these receptors. Stated time point: week 5, during vaccination. Vaccination used 300 ug of mutant IDH1 20-mer peptide per dose, with topical imiquimod. Only in-frame clones appear in the TCRdb table, and some are missing; sequencing was by immunoSEQ multiplex PCR. Among more than 25,000 clones listed, 87% were seen once. The sample in question was peripheral blood mononuclear cells (PBMCs), obtained from a glioma patient whose treatment included an IDH1 peptide vaccine. The receptor set was obtained from a woman between 35 and 50 years old with glioma. Some clones in this sample may be carry-over from other donors' samples.

A few counts support this clone. The genes are TRBV28 and TRBJ1-3; D remains unclear. The CDR3 sequence is 12 residues long. CDR1 is MDHEN and CDR2 is SYDVKM in the germline V gene. Deletions cut 2 bases from V and 4 bases from J, with 3 bases between. The CDR3 DNA sequence: TGTGCCAGCAGTTTAAGGGGAAACACCATATATTTT. It yields the protein CASSLRGNTIYF.

The genes are TRBV28 and TRBJ2-5; D is possibly TRBD1 (5 bases). The V end was cut by 1 base, the J end by 5 bases, with 8 bases between. Germline loops: CDR1 MDHEN, CDR2 SYDVKM. This CDR3 is 13 amino acids long. The CDR3, as DNA: TGTGCCAGCAGTTTATCGGACACGGAGACCCAGTACTTC. Translating gives CASSLSDTETQYF.

The chain recombines TRBV28 with TRBJ2-1; TRBD2 matches 13 bases. Per the germline V gene, CDR1 is MDHEN and CDR2 is SYDVKM. The CDR3 consists of 16 residues. The ends lost 7 bases at V and 6 bases at J; junction bases unmatched: 9. The CDR3 region is CASTPRGLAGSNEQFF. In nucleotides, the CDR3 is TGTGCCAGCACTCCCAGGGGACTAGCGGGAAGCAATGAGCAGTTCTTC. The full variable domain, rest sourced from reference TRBV28 and TRBJ2-1, is DVKVTQSSRYLVKRTGEKVFLECVQDMDHENMFWYRQDPGLGLRLIYFSYDVKMKEKGDIPEGYSVSREKKERFSLILESASTNQTSMYLCASTPRGLAGSNEQFFGPGTRLTVL.

The V call is TRBV4-1, the J call TRBJ2-7, with D perhaps TRBD1 or TRBD2 (5 bases each). The ends were cut back, 3 bases at V and 2 bases at J, with 20 bases in the middle. The CDR3 is 17 residues long. Germline lookup yields CDR1 MGHRA and CDR2 YSYEKL. As DNA, the CDR3 is TGCGCCAGCAGCCATGGGGGTAAGGGGAAAGCACCCTACGAGCAGTACTTC. It translates to CASSHGGKGKAPYEQYF.

The chain carries TRBV7-4 and TRBJ2-7; 10 nucleotides match TRBD2. The germline CDR1 and CDR2 sequences are SGHVT and SQSDAQ. The CDR3 has 15 residues. J lost 4 bases, V lost 5 bases, and 8 bases had no gene match. In nucleotides, the CDR3 is TGTGCCAGCAGCCGAAAGCGGGGGGGCCTTTACGAGCAGTACTTC. It yields the protein CASSRKRGGLYEQYF.

The chain is built from TRBV7-3 and TRBJ2-3; perhaps TRBD2 as D (5 bases). CDR3 length: 14 residues. The V gene's germline CDR1 is SGHTA and CDR2 FQGTGA. V was pared by 2 bases and J by 0 bases, with 6 bases between. CDR3 loop: CASSLGSSTDTQYF. CDR3 nucleotide sequence: TGTGCCAGCAGCTTAGGGAGTAGCACAGATACGCAGTATTTT. The entire variable domain, with the rest obtained from reference TRBV7-3 and TRBJ2-3, is as follows: GAGVSQTPSNKVTEKGKYVELRCDPISGHTALYWYRQSLGQGPEFLIYFQGTGAADDSGLPNDRFFAVRPEGSVSTLKIQRTERGDSAVYLCASSLGSSTDTQYFGPGTRLTVL.

The chain joins TRBV7-3 to TRBJ1-2; 10 nucleotides align to TRBD1. The length of the CDR3 is 14 residues. V dropped 2 bases and J dropped 8; count of bases not matched to a gene: 5. Germline V gene data show CDR1 as SGHTA and CDR2 as FQGTGA. The CDR3 loop reads CASSLSGTGEGYTF. The CDR3 DNA sequence: TGTGCCAGCAGCTTATCTGGGACAGGGGAGGGCTACACCTTC.

This chain uses TRBV29-1 with TRBJ2-2; D call uncertain. This CDR3 spans 12 amino acids. Germline CDR1 reads SQVTM; CDR2 reads ANQGSEA. Deletions cut 6 bases from V and 8 bases from J, with 13 bases between. The DNA for the CDR3 is TGCAGCGTCGAAACACTCAGGGGGGAGCTGTTTTTT. Its protein product is CSVETLRGELFF.

The V and J genes are TRBV19 and TRBJ1-5; D perhaps matches TRBD1 (6 bases). Germline-derived CDR1 and CDR2 are LNHDA and SQIVND (reference sequence). This CDR3 contains 14 residues. The ends were cut back, 2 bases at V and 8 bases at J, with 13 bases in the middle. Here the CDR3 reads CASSIFGTLEPQHF. CDR3 bases: TGTGCCAGTAGTATATTCGGGACACTCGAGCCCCAGCATTTT. The whole variable domain, filled in from reference TRBV19 and TRBJ1-5, reads DGGITQSPKYLFRKEGQNVTLSCEQNLNHDAMYWYRQDPGQGLRLIYYSQIVNDFQKGDIAEGYSVSREKKESFPLTVTSAQKNPTAFYLCASSIFGTLEPQHFGDGTRLSIL.

The chain uses TRBV29-1 and TRBJ2-7; 7 nucleotides agree with TRBD2. In germline, CDR1 is SQVTM, CDR2 ANQGSEA. The CDR3 is made up of 15 amino acids. The J segment lost 4 bases and the V segment lost 6 bases, leaving 15 bases of the junction unmatched. The CDR3 coding sequence is TGCAGCGTGGCAACCTCCGGGACTAACTATTACGAGCAGTACTTC. Amino acid sequence: CSVATSGTNYYEQYF.

The gene calls are TRBV18 and TRBJ2-5, with a weak D call TRBD2 (6 bases). TRBJ2-7 matches the DNA end more closely, so the J call is doubtful. Germline lookup yields CDR1 KGHSH and CDR2 LQKENI. CDR3 length: 13 residues. The CDR3 DNA is TGTGCCAGCTCACCACCGACGACTAGCGAGCAGTACTTC. The encoded protein is CASSPPTTSEQYF.

The table lists this clone with a few counts. The chain has TRBV5-4 and TRBJ1-6; D is uncertain. Trimming took 2 bases from V and 0 from J, leaving 9 bases between them. Germline V lookup: CDR1 SGHNT, CDR2 YYREEE (reference sequence). CDR3 length: 16 residues. CDR3 region: CASSFNWGSYNSPLHF. The DNA for the CDR3 is TGTGCCAGCAGCTTTAACTGGGGCTCCTATAATTCACCCCTCCACTTT. The full variable domain, rest sourced from reference TRBV5-4 and TRBJ1-6, is ETGVTQSPTHLIKTRGQQVTLRCSSQSGHNTVSWYQQALGQGPQFIFQYYREEENGRGNFPPRFSGLQFPNYSSELNVNALELDDSALYLCASSFNWGSYNSPLHFGNGTRLTVT.

The chain couples TRBV4-3 to TRBJ1-2, with D hard to call. Trimming took off 1 base at V and 8 bases at J, with 11 bases between the two ends. CDR1 LGHNA and CDR2 YSLEER come from the germline V gene. The CDR3 is 13 amino acids. The DNA of the CDR3 is TGCGCCAGCAGCCAAGCTAACGCAAAGGGCTACACCTTC. Encoded protein: CASSQANAKGYTF.

The chain uses TRBV7-2 and TRBJ2-5; possibly TRBD1 for D (7 bases). V lost 6 bases, J lost 4 bases, and 12 bases lay in between. This CDR3 region has 13 residues. From germline, CDR1 is SGHTA and CDR2 FQGNSA. The CDR3 DNA is TGTGCCAGCAGTCAGGGGGGCTCAGAGACCCAGTACTTC. This translates into CASSQGGSETQYF.